These 30 T cell receptor beta chains came from one sample sequenced in a study of cytomegalovirus exposure and HLA in healthy donors. Primers included in the PCR were 60 Vbeta and 13 Jbeta primers. Only in-frame clones appear in the TCRdb table, and some are missing; sequencing was by immunoSEQ multiplex PCR. Among about 180,000 clones listed, over 75% were seen once. The sequenced material came from PBMCs. The receptors derive from a man aged 55-75 years in good health and CMV-seronegative.

This chain joins TRBV9 and TRBJ1-2; 8 bases line up with TRBD1. V lost 0 bases, J lost 4 bases, and 11 bases stayed unmatched. CDR3 length: 17 amino acids. Germline V lookup: CDR1 SGDLS, CDR2 YYNGEE. The CDR3 reads CASSVGAAAGGVYGYTF. CDR3 coding DNA: TGTGCCAGCAGCGTAGGGGCGGCCGCAGGGGGCGTCTATGGCTACACCTTC.

The gene calls are TRBV5-5 and TRBJ1-4; TRBD1 aligns across 9 bases. From germline, CDR1 is SGHKS and CDR2 YYEKEE (reference sequence). V was clipped by 4 bases and J by 1 base; unmatched bases: 14. The CDR3 has 19 residues. CDR3 DNA sequence: TGTGCCAGCAGCCGAATCATAAGGGACAGGGTATTAACTAATGAAAAACTGTTTTTT. This sequence encodes CASSRIIRDRVLTNEKLFF.

This chain uses TRBV10-1 with TRBJ2-1; TRBD2 matches at 10 bases. This CDR3 spans 14 amino acids. Unmatched junction bases numbered 1, after V lost 3 bases and J lost 5 bases. Germline V gene data show CDR1 as WNHNN and CDR2 as SYGVQD (reference sequence). The CDR3 DNA reads as TGCGCCAGCAGTGACACTAGCGGGAACAATGAGCAGTTCTTC. This encodes CASSDTSGNNEQFF.

The chain is built from TRBV4-1 and TRBJ1-3; TRBD1 aligns across 8 bases. The CDR3 loop spans 13 amino acids. Germline V lookup: CDR1 MGHRA, CDR2 YSYEKL. V lost 4 bases to trimming and J lost 7 bases; unmatched junction nucleotides: 3. The CDR3 reads CASSLDRGNTIYF. Written as DNA, the CDR3 is TGCGCCAGCAGCCTTGACAGGGGCAACACCATATATTTT.

This clone appeared a single time. The genes are TRBV6-1 and TRBJ2-3, with D possibly TRBD2 on 5 matching bases. The V end was cut by 3 bases, the J end by 4 bases, with 14 bases between. Germline lookup yields CDR1 MNHNS and CDR2 SASEGT. The CDR3 has 15 residues. This chain's CDR3 is CASSDVAYGADTQYF. The CDR3 nucleotides read TGTGCCAGCAGTGATGTCGCGTACGGGGCAGATACGCAGTATTTT.

This clone occurred a few times. The chain links TRBV27 to TRBJ2-3, with D unresolved. Trimming cost V 0 bases and J 2 bases, with 15 bases left between them. The CDR3 runs 17 residues. The germline V gene encodes CDR1 MNHEY and CDR2 SMNVEV (reference sequence). The CDR3, as DNA: TGTGCCAGCAGTTTATCGATTTCGAGAACCTTCACAGATACGCAGTATTTT. This translates into CASSLSISRTFTDTQYF.

The V and J genes are TRBV7-3 and TRBJ1-1; D call uncertain. The germline CDR1 and CDR2 sequences are SGHTA and FQGTGA. The CDR3 is 14 amino acids. Deletions cut 4 bases from V and 5 bases from J, with 14 bases between. The CDR3 bases are TGTGCCAGCAGCTCCCGAAGGCAGGATACTGAAGCTTTCTTT. Protein: CASSSRRQDTEAFF.

The chain couples TRBV5-1 to TRBJ2-5; TRBD1 aligns across 12 bases. After removal of 4 bases from V and 4 bases from J, the junction contained 5 bases not matched to a gene. This CDR3 comprises 15 residues. CDR1 and CDR2 from the germline V gene are SGHRS and YFSETQ. Here the CDR3 reads CASSAGQGAAETQYF. CDR3 DNA: TGCGCCAGCAGCGCGGGACAGGGGGCGGCAGAGACCCAGTACTTC. The full variable domain, completed using reference TRBV5-1 and TRBJ2-5, is KAGVTQTPRYLIKTRGQQVTLSCSPISGHRSVSWYQQTPGQGLQFLFEYFSETQRNKGNFPGRFSGRQFSNSRSEMNVSTLELGDSALYLCASSAGQGAAETQYFGPGTRLLVL.

This clone has just a few counts. The rearrangement uses TRBV5-1 and TRBJ2-5, with 7 bases identical to TRBD2. CDR3 length equals 17 residues. CDR1 and CDR2 from the germline V gene are SGHRS and YFSETQ. Losses at the gene ends were 0 bases for V and 1 base for J; bases not matched to a gene: 9. The CDR3 bases are TGCGCCAGCAGCTTGGGTGTGTCAGGGAGGGGCCAAGAGACCCAGTACTTC. Encoded protein: CASSLGVSGRGQETQYF. Full variable domain (remainder filled in from reference TRBV5-1 and TRBJ2-5): KAGVTQTPRYLIKTRGQQVTLSCSPISGHRSVSWYQQTPGQGLQFLFEYFSETQRNKGNFPGRFSGRQFSNSRSEMNVSTLELGDSALYLCASSLGVSGRGQETQYFGPGTRLLVL.

The chain combines TRBV5-6 with TRBJ2-1, with 7 nucleotides matching TRBD1. The CDR3 runs 13 residues. Per germline, CDR1 SGHDT and CDR2 YYEEEE. The junction had 6 bases not matched to a gene; V was cut back by 4 bases and J by 8 bases. The CDR3 spells CASSPGTDYEQFF. The CDR3 coding sequence is TGTGCCAGCAGCCCCGGGACAGACTATGAGCAGTTCTTC.

The chain employs TRBV9 and TRBJ1-3, with D hard to call. The V gene lost 0 bases and the J gene lost 3 bases, with 7 bases spanning the gap. The germline CDR1 and CDR2 sequences are SGDLS and YYNGEE. There are 14 residues in the CDR3. Here the CDR3 DNA reads TGTGCCAGCAGCGTAGCAGGTCGTGGAAACACCATATATTTT. Translated: CASSVAGRGNTIYF.

V usage is TRBV2 and J usage is TRBJ1-2; 10 bases map to TRBD1. The V segment lost 5 bases and the J segment 5 bases; nucleotides outside the gene matches: 5. The CDR3 is 14 residues long. The germline V gene encodes CDR1 SNHLY and CDR2 FYNNEI. The CDR3 loop is CASSWGTGDYGYTF. CDR3 in DNA: TGTGCCAGCAGTTGGGGGACAGGGGATTATGGCTACACCTTC.

The genes are TRBV6-5 and TRBJ2-2; 12 bases are shared with TRBD2. With 5 bases clipped from V and 3 bases from J, the junction kept 1 base outside the gene matches. The CDR3 is 15 residues long. Germline V gene lookup returns CDR1 MNHEY and CDR2 SVGAGI. Here the CDR3 reads CASSRLAGDTGELFF. The CDR3 DNA reads TGTGCCAGCAGTCGACTAGCGGGAGACACCGGGGAGCTGTTTTTT.

With regard to this clone: The junction shows a germline mismatch at one end, possibly a read error. Other DNA sequences from this sample encode an identical CDR3 as well. V usage is TRBV7-9 and J usage is TRBJ2-7; D is uncertain. Germline values: CDR1 SEHNR, CDR2 FQNEAQ (reference sequence). The length of the CDR3 is 14 residues. The CDR3 coding sequence is TGCGCCAGCAGCCCCGACACCTCCCTTGCCGAGCAGTACTTC. As protein: CASSPDTSLAEQYF.

Only a few counts were recorded for this clone. The rearrangement joins TRBV6-1 to TRBJ1-6; unclear D gene. The CDR3 sequence is 14 residues long. The ends were cut back, 2 bases at V and 11 bases at J, with 13 bases in the middle. Germline values: CDR1 MNHNS, CDR2 SASEGT. In DNA form, the CDR3 reads TGTGCCAGCAGTGAATCTACGGGTTCGGCACCCCTCCACTTT. It codes for CASSESTGSAPLHF.

The chain carries TRBV4-3 and TRBJ1-5, with 9 bases aligning to TRBD1. J lost 1 base, V lost 3 bases, and 10 bases had no gene match. This CDR3 comprises 18 residues. Germline V CDR1 and CDR2: LGHNA, YSLEER. DNA of the CDR3: TGCGCCAGCAGCCAGAACAAACCCGGGACAGGGAGCAATCAGCCCCAGCATTTT. Translated, it gives CASSQNKPGTGSNQPQHF.

The V call is TRBV5-1, the J call TRBJ2-3, with TRBD1 identical over 7 bases. The ends lost 0 bases at V and 1 base at J; junction bases unmatched: 2. Germline CDR1 is SGHRS and CDR2 is YFSETQ. There are 15 residues in the CDR3. Written as DNA, the CDR3 is TGCGCCAGCAGCTTGGGGCAGGGGGGCACAGATACGCAGTATTTT. This gives the protein CASSLGQGGTDTQYF.

The chain recombines TRBV5-8 with TRBJ2-7; 7 bases align to TRBD1. Germline CDR1 reads SGHTS; CDR2 reads YDEGEE. The CDR3 extends over 13 amino acids. V was pared by 4 bases and J by 9 bases, with 10 bases of the junction left unmatched. The CDR3 region is CASSPMTGPGQYF. The CDR3 region has the DNA TGTGCCAGCAGCCCGATGACAGGGCCAGGGCAGTACTTC.

This clone is a singleton in its sample. V gene TRBV28 combines with J gene TRBJ1-5, with a possible D match to TRBD1 (6 bases). The ends were cut back, 6 bases at V and 0 bases at J, with 12 bases in the middle. This CDR3 spans 15 amino acids. Germline-derived CDR1 and CDR2 are MDHEN and SYDVKM. In DNA, the CDR3 is TGTGCCAGCAGGTACAGGGTTTATAGCAATCAGCCCCAGCATTTT. Translating it yields CASRYRVYSNQPQHF.

The rearrangement joins TRBV29-1 to TRBJ2-5; D is uncertain. CDR3 length: 13 amino acids. Germline CDR1 reads SQVTM; CDR2 reads ANQGSEA. Trimming removed 7 bases at V and 0 bases at J, with 12 bases between. Here the CDR3 reads CSGSQRHQETQYF. In nucleotides, the CDR3 is TGCAGCGGGAGCCAAAGGCACCAAGAGACCCAGTACTTC.

The V gene is TRBV25-1, the J gene TRBJ1-2; maybe TRBD1 (5 bases). V was shortened by 8 bases and J by 10 bases, with 14 bases between the two germline ends. CDR1 and CDR2 from the germline V gene are MGHDK and SYGVNS. The CDR3 runs to 11 residues. This CDR3 is CASSPGHNYTF. The CDR3 DNA sequence: TGTGCCAGCTCGCCAGGACATAACTACACCTTC.

This clone was seen a handful of times. The chain couples TRBV9 to TRBJ2-5, with a possible D match to TRBD1 (5 bases). Germline loops: CDR1 SGDLS, CDR2 YYNGEE. The ends were cut back, 0 bases at V and 1 base at J, with 7 bases in the middle. CDR3 length: 14 residues. The CDR3 DNA is TGTGCCAGCAGCGTAGAGGGGTTCCAAGAGACCCAGTACTTC. Encoded protein: CASSVEGFQETQYF.

This chain joins TRBV7-9 and TRBJ2-2; D might be TRBD1 (6 bases). Germline V gene lookup returns CDR1 SEHNR and CDR2 FQNEAQ (reference sequence). Trimming removed 6 bases at V and 3 bases at J, with 17 bases between. The CDR3 loop spans 16 amino acids. For the CDR3, the DNA is TGTGCCAGCAGGCCTCCTTACAGGGAAGACACCGGGGAGCTGTTTTTT. Protein sequence: CASRPPYREDTGELFF.

The chain has TRBV5-1 and TRBJ2-7, with TRBD1 identical over 7 bases. The CDR3 contains 15 residues. With V trimmed by 2 bases and J by 6 bases, 11 bases remained unmatched. Germline V gene lookup returns CDR1 SGHRS and CDR2 YFSETQ. CDR3 nucleotide sequence: TGCGCCAGCAGCTTATTGATTGGCCCAGGGGGCGAGCAGTACTTC. Its protein product is CASSLLIGPGGEQYF.

The chain links TRBV4-2 to TRBJ2-3; the match to TRBD2 covers 10 bases. CDR1 and CDR2 (germline): LGHNA, YNFKEQ. CDR3 size: 19 residues. V lost 0 bases to trimming and J lost 11 bases; unmatched junction nucleotides: 20. The CDR3: CASSQEHIGLAEATCKQYF. Here the CDR3 DNA reads TGTGCCAGCAGCCAAGAACACATAGGACTAGCGGAAGCAACGTGTAAGCAGTATTTT.

The chain carries TRBV30 and TRBJ2-7; 7 bases are a match to TRBD1. V shed 4 bases and J 6 bases; nucleotides not matched to a gene: 9. Looked up from germline, CDR1 is GTSNPN and CDR2 is SVGIG (reference sequence). This CDR3 region has 13 residues. Here the CDR3 DNA reads TGTGCCTGGACGACAGGGATCTTACGCGAGCAGTACTTC. It specifies CAWTTGILREQYF.

This clone has ten or more counts. V usage is TRBV5-6 and J usage is TRBJ1-1; D not resolved. The germline CDR1 and CDR2 sequences are SGHDT and YYEEEE. Deletions cut 4 bases from V and 1 base from J, with 11 bases between. The CDR3 contains 14 residues. CDR3 residues: CASSLITANTEAFF. CDR3 bases: TGTGCCAGCAGCCTTATAACAGCGAACACTGAAGCTTTCTTT.

This chain joins TRBV7-9 and TRBJ2-1; 7 bases agree with TRBD2. V was pared by 5 bases and J by 5 bases, with 9 bases of the junction left unmatched. CDR3 length: 15 amino acids. CDR1 is SEHNR and CDR2 is FQNEAQ in the germline V gene (reference sequence). The CDR3 here is CASSPGREFHNEQFF. DNA of the CDR3: TGTGCCAGCAGCCCGGGGCGGGAGTTCCACAATGAGCAGTTCTTC.

The chain joins TRBV5-1 to TRBJ2-7; the D gene is possibly TRBD2 (6 bases). The V and J ends lost 5 bases and 0 bases respectively, with 15 bases between them. This CDR3 comprises 15 residues. Germline CDR1 is SGHRS and CDR2 is YFSETQ. The CDR3 protein is CASSYGGTASYEQYF. CDR3 DNA sequence: TGCGCCAGCAGTTACGGCGGGACGGCCTCCTACGAGCAGTACTTC.

The genes are TRBV28 and TRBJ1-4, with D possibly TRBD1 on 5 matching bases. Per the germline V gene, CDR1 is MDHEN and CDR2 is SYDVKM. The V end was cut by 3 bases, the J end by 6 bases, with 14 bases between. The CDR3 extends over 15 amino acids. CDR3 coding DNA: TGTGCCAGCAGTTTCTTGGGGCAGACGGATGAAAAACTGTTTTTT. Translated, it gives CASSFLGQTDEKLFF. Based on the CDR3 plus reference TRBV28 and TRBJ1-4, the full variable domain is DVKVTQSSRYLVKRTGEKVFLECVQDMDHENMFWYRQDPGLGLRLIYFSYDVKMKEKGDIPEGYSVSREKKERFSLILESASTNQTSMYLCASSFLGQTDEKLFFGSGTQLSVL.